This T cell receptor beta chain was profiled in a study of siplizumab effects on memory and regulatory T cells. General study results and limits: It was not possible to assign a naive or memory phenotype to roughly 75-95% of proliferating CD4+ or CD8+ clones. Unstimulated subset assignment was obtained for only a minor fraction of alloreactive clones.

TCRdb keeps only in-frame clones here, not all; method: immunoSEQ multiplex PCR. The sample has over 35,000 clones, more than 80% seen once. About this clone itself: The antigen remains undetermined.

Germline values: CDR1 LNHDA, CDR2 SQIVND (reference sequence). There are 17 residues in the CDR3. The V and J ends lost 3 bases and 2 bases, in that order; junction bases with no gene match: 9. The specimen was naive CD4+ T cells sorted from blood. This chain uses TRBV19 with TRBJ1-4, with TRBD1 matching 7 bases. This TCR was sampled from a human donor in good health. This CDR3 reads CASSIWGRGTTNEKLFF. The CDR3 DNA sequence: TGTGCCAGTAGTATTTGGGGCAGGGGGACGACTAATGAAAAACTGTTTTTT.